One sample yielded the 27 T cell receptor beta chains listed below, sequenced in a study of T cells in pancreatic ductal adenocarcinoma. No neoadjuvant therapy was given to the selected pancreatic ductal adenocarcinoma patients before their surgery. The method was immunoSEQ multiplex PCR; TCRdb's version includes in-frame clones alone and lacks a portion of them. The sample records about 100,000 clones, about 96% being singletons. The material sequenced was PBMCs. The receptors originated from a human donor with pancreatic ductal adenocarcinoma.

This chain links TRBV4-2 with TRBJ1-5; 7 nucleotides line up with TRBD1. The CDR3 is 16 residues long. J lost 6 bases, V lost 0 bases, and 8 bases had no gene match. CDR1 and CDR2 from the germline V gene are LGHNA and YNFKEQ. For the CDR3, the DNA is TGTGCCAGCAGCCAAGATGTAGCAGGGGGTGGTCAGCCCCAGCATTTT. Its protein is CASSQDVAGGGQPQHF.

The genes are TRBV5-1 and TRBJ2-3; no clear D gene. The ends were cut back, 3 bases at V and 6 bases at J, with 14 bases in the middle. The CDR3 consists of 14 residues. Germline assignment: CDR1 SGHRS and CDR2 YFSETQ. CDR3 protein: CASSSPGVSDTQYF. The CDR3 DNA reads TGCGCCAGCAGCTCCCCCGGAGTATCCGATACGCAGTATTTT.

The sample holds one count of this clone. The chain recombines TRBV5-1 with TRBJ2-1, with D perhaps matching TRBD2 (5 bases). This CDR3 is built from 14 residues. Germline V CDR1 and CDR2: SGHRS, YFSETQ. The V end was cut by 1 base, the J end by 9 bases, with 14 bases between. CDR3 nucleotides: TGCGCCAGCAGCTTGCTCCCCTCTAGCTTTGAGCAGTTCTTC. Amino acid sequence: CASSLLPSSFEQFF.

CDR3 in DNA: TGTGCCAGCAGCTTAACGTGGGACTACGGCAATGAGCAGTTCTTC. Its protein is CASSLTWDYGNEQFF. The chain links TRBV7-3 to TRBJ2-1; 7 bases match TRBD2. The CDR3 sequence is 15 residues long. Germline CDR1 SGHTA, CDR2 FQGTGA. V dropped 0 bases and J dropped 6; count of bases not matched to a gene: 5.

The V gene is TRBV6-5, the J gene TRBJ2-7; 9 nucleotides align to TRBD1. V lost 1 base, J lost 7 bases, and 2 bases stayed unmatched. Germline V lookup: CDR1 MNHEY, CDR2 SVGAGI. The CDR3 has 13 amino acids. CDR3 bases: TGTGCCAGCAGTTACTACAGGGGGCGAGAGCAGTACTTC. This sequence encodes CASSYYRGREQYF.

This clone was seen once. V and J are TRBV6-5 and TRBJ2-7; 8 bases align to TRBD1. The CDR3 spans 15 residues. The V gene end was trimmed by 1 base and the J gene end by 3 bases; junction bases not matched to a gene: 5. CDR1 and CDR2 (germline): MNHEY, SVGAGI. In DNA form, the CDR3 reads TGTGCCAGCAGTTACTTGGCAGGGGGCGTCTACGAGCAGTACTTC. Its translation is CASSYLAGGVYEQYF.

The gene calls are TRBV6-1 and TRBJ1-5; weak D call: TRBD1 (6 bases). Trimming pared 3 bases from V and 7 bases from J, leaving 13 bases between. The CDR3 is made up of 14 amino acids. The germline CDR1 and CDR2 sequences are MNHNS and SASEGT. The CDR3 loop reads CASSDEWQGQPQHF. The CDR3 nucleotides are TGTGCCAGCAGTGATGAGTGGCAGGGGCAGCCCCAGCATTTT.

This sequence joins TRBV9 and TRBJ2-7, with 10 positions matching TRBD2. J gave up 6 bases and V 4 bases, and 7 bases lay outside the gene matches. The germline V gene encodes CDR1 SGDLS and CDR2 YYNGEE. The CDR3 length is 14 residues. The CDR3 sequence: CASSISSGSSEQYF. DNA for the CDR3: TGTGCCAGCAGCATATCTAGCGGGAGTTCCGAGCAGTACTTC.

This clone was seen once. J is TRBJ2-5 and V is TRBV4-3; no firm D call. Trimming left V 4 bases short and J 1 base short, with 13 bases between. This CDR3 contains 15 residues. Germline V gene data show CDR1 as LGHNA and CDR2 as YSLEER. The CDR3 region has the DNA TGCGCCAGCAGCCTCCTGTGGGCTGTCCAAGAGACCCAGTACTTC. It yields the protein CASSLLWAVQETQYF.

This clone was counted a single time. Other DNA sequences in the same sample also yield this CDR3. The chain employs TRBV5-4 and TRBJ2-5, with TRBD1 identical over 8 bases. V lost 2 bases to trimming and J lost 4 bases; unmatched junction nucleotides: 1. Germline V lookup: CDR1 SGHNT, CDR2 YYREEE (reference sequence). The CDR3 runs to 13 residues. CDR3 in DNA: TGTGCCAGCAGCTTACAGGGGGGAGAGACCCAGTACTTC. It encodes CASSLQGGETQYF. Drawing the rest from reference TRBV5-4 and TRBJ2-5, the complete variable domain is ETGVTQSPTHLIKTRGQQVTLRCSSQSGHNTVSWYQQALGQGPQFIFQYYREEENGRGNFPPRFSGLQFPNYSSELNVNALELDDSALYLCASSLQGGETQYFGPGTRLLVL.

The chain joins TRBV6-5 to TRBJ2-4, with TRBD1 as a possible D gene (6 bases). From germline, CDR1 is MNHEY and CDR2 SVGAGI. The CDR3 contains 16 residues. V was trimmed by 4 bases and J by 0 bases, leaving 13 bases between them. This CDR3 reads CASSLDRVLAKNIQYF. The CDR3 DNA is TGTGCCAGCAGTTTGGACAGAGTACTAGCCAAAAACATTCAGTACTTC.

This clone was observed once. The V gene is TRBV15, the J gene TRBJ1-2; D unclear. The V end lost 1 base, the J end lost 3 bases, and 6 bases lay between the germline ends. The CDR3 has 13 residues. In germline, CDR1 is LNHNV, CDR2 YYDKDF (reference sequence). Here the CDR3 reads CATSRGGDYGYTF. CDR3 sequence (DNA): TGTGCCACCAGCAGAGGCGGGGACTATGGCTACACCTTC.

This chain links TRBV27 with TRBJ2-1, with 9 positions matching TRBD2. The CDR3 loop spans 16 amino acids. Germline V CDR1 and CDR2: MNHEY, SMNVEV (reference sequence). V dropped 6 bases and J dropped 7; count of bases not matched to a gene: 13. The CDR3 sequence is CASSYATSGSGNEQFF. The CDR3 DNA sequence: TGTGCCAGCAGCTACGCGACTAGCGGAAGTGGGAATGAGCAGTTCTTC.

This chain connects TRBV7-9 to TRBJ1-1, with no clear D. V lost 4 bases and J lost 0, with 6 bases in between. Germline-derived CDR1 and CDR2 are SEHNR and FQNEAQ (reference sequence). The CDR3 has 13 amino acids. Here the CDR3 reads CASSWAMNTEAFF. The CDR3 region has the DNA TGTGCCAGCAGCTGGGCGATGAACACTGAAGCTTTCTTT.

V usage is TRBV15 and J usage is TRBJ2-1; 13 nucleotides line up with TRBD2. Germline V gene sequence: CDR1 LNHNV, CDR2 YYDKDF (reference sequence). V lost 0 bases, J lost 9 bases, and 5 bases stayed unmatched. The CDR3 spans 16 residues. This chain's CDR3 is CATSRDRTSGSSEQFF. The CDR3 nucleotides read TGTGCCACCAGCAGAGACAGGACTAGCGGGAGTAGTGAGCAGTTCTTC.

The chain combines TRBV5-1 with TRBJ2-1, with a tentative D call TRBD2 (6 bases). Trimming pared 4 bases from V and 7 bases from J, leaving 21 bases between. The CDR3 loop spans 16 amino acids. Germline CDR1 and CDR2: SGHRS and YFSETQ. The chain's CDR3 is CASSMGGGKVGNEQFF. CDR3 coding DNA: TGCGCCAGCAGCATGGGAGGAGGGAAAGTTGGGAATGAGCAGTTCTTC.

The V and J genes are TRBV28 and TRBJ2-3; no definite D call. CDR3 size: 13 residues. V was shortened by 4 bases and J by 3 bases, with 8 bases between the two germline ends. From germline, CDR1 is MDHEN and CDR2 SYDVKM. The CDR3 loop reads CASSSAGTDTQYF. DNA of the CDR3: TGTGCCAGCAGTTCTGCAGGAACAGATACGCAGTATTTT.

This clone was detected once. Germline and junction disagree at one end, which may indicate a read error. This chain links TRBV7-2 with TRBJ1-2, with TRBD1 identical over 9 bases. Germline lookup yields CDR1 SGHTA and CDR2 FQGNSA. CDR3 size: 15 residues. The CDR3: CASSRRTGAKYGYTF. The CDR3 DNA sequence: TGTGCCAGCAGCCGCCGGACAGGGGCTAAATATGGCTACACCTTC.

Comments on this clone: This specimen includes other DNA sequences encoding the same CDR3. The rearrangement links TRBV5-1 to TRBJ2-1; TRBD2 agrees at 8 bases. This CDR3 has 16 residues. Germline V lookup: CDR1 SGHRS, CDR2 YFSETQ. V was pared by 0 bases and J by 1 base, with 3 bases of the junction left unmatched. The CDR3 DNA is TGCGCCAGCAGCTTGGCCGGGAGGGGTTCCTACAATGAGCAGTTCTTC. This sequence encodes CASSLAGRGSYNEQFF. Full variable domain (remainder filled in from reference TRBV5-1 and TRBJ2-1): KAGVTQTPRYLIKTRGQQVTLSCSPISGHRSVSWYQQTPGQGLQFLFEYFSETQRNKGNFPGRFSGRQFSNSRSEMNVSTLELGDSALYLCASSLAGRGSYNEQFFGPGTRLTVL.

The J gene is TRBJ2-2, the V gene TRBV7-9, with D hard to call. The CDR3 spans 14 residues. V lost 1 base to trimming and J lost 5 bases, with 8 bases between them. CDR1 is SEHNR, CDR2 FQNEAQ, per germline (reference sequence). This CDR3 reads CASSLGGGTGELFF. DNA of the CDR3: TGTGCCAGCAGCTTAGGAGGTGGAACCGGGGAGCTGTTTTTT.

V usage is TRBV19 and J usage is TRBJ2-1, with 8 bases that match TRBD1. Looked up from germline, CDR1 is LNHDA and CDR2 is SQIVND (reference sequence). V shed 7 bases and J 6 bases; nucleotides not matched to a gene: 5. This CDR3 has 13 residues. The CDR3 DNA is TGTGCCAGTATTGACAGGGGTGGCAATGAGCAGTTCTTC. Amino acid sequence: CASIDRGGNEQFF.

In this sample, this clone turned up once. The chain couples TRBV27 to TRBJ2-2; possible D gene TRBD2, 5 bases. There are 14 residues in the CDR3. CDR1 is MNHEY, CDR2 SMNVEV, per germline (reference sequence). Trimming removed 5 bases from V and 4 bases from J, with 11 bases in between. The DNA of the CDR3 is TGTGCCAGCAGTCCCCGGCGGGTCACCGGGGAGCTGTTTTTT. It translates to CASSPRRVTGELFF.

This clone was observed a single time. This chain joins TRBV19 and TRBJ2-3; no firm D call. Looked up from germline, CDR1 is LNHDA and CDR2 is SQIVND (reference sequence). This CDR3 is 14 amino acids long. V was trimmed by 4 bases and J by 0 bases, leaving 8 bases between them. The CDR3 nucleotides read TGTGCCAGTAGTAAGCTAGAGAGCACAGATACGCAGTATTTT. As protein: CASSKLESTDTQYF.

The CDR3 DNA is TGTGCCAGCAGCTTCGACAGTAGTAACTTTTACGAGCAGTACTTC. Residues: CASSFDSSNFYEQYF. The rearrangement links TRBV4-2 to TRBJ2-7, with D possibly matching TRBD1 (5 bases). Trimming cost V 5 bases and J 4 bases, with 18 bases left between them. CDR3 length: 15 amino acids. Germline CDR1 and CDR2: LGHNA and YNFKEQ.

The rearrangement uses TRBV2 and TRBJ2-2, with 9 bases that match TRBD2. Unmatched junction bases numbered 13, after V lost 6 bases and J lost 8 bases. Germline V lookup: CDR1 SNHLY, CDR2 FYNNEI. The CDR3 covers 16 residues. The CDR3 here is CASRPWGSGSLGELFF. CDR3 bases: TGTGCCAGCAGACCCTGGGGTAGCGGGAGTTTGGGGGAGCTGTTTTTT.

The chain is built from TRBV2 and TRBJ2-7, with 8 bases fitting TRBD2. The CDR3 contains 16 residues. Losses at the gene ends were 4 bases for V and 2 bases for J; bases not matched to a gene: 10. CDR1 and CDR2 from the germline V gene are SNHLY and FYNNEI. The CDR3 here is CASSGGTGGRTYEQYF. The CDR3 bases are TGTGCCAGCAGTGGAGGCACGGGAGGGAGGACCTACGAGCAGTACTTC.

V gene TRBV9 combines with J gene TRBJ2-5; 11 nucleotides line up with TRBD2. The CDR3 has 17 amino acids. Germline assignment: CDR1 SGDLS and CDR2 YYNGEE. Trimming took 0 bases from V and 1 from J; bases not matched to a gene: 5. The CDR3 bases are TGTGCCAGCAGCGTAGGGGTAGCGGGAGGGGTCCAAGAGACCCAGTACTTC. Translated, it gives CASSVGVAGGVQETQYF.